This T cell receptor beta chain appears in the sequencing data of a study of CD8 T cells in ankylosing spondylitis. Findings and limits, study-wide: Significantly higher representation of disease-linked clones was reported for matched ankylosing spondylitis synovial fluid. Seemingly characteristic of ankylosing spondylitis blood was a TCR beta motif consisting of roughly 8 highly homologous variants. A subset of motif variants has previously been described in the synovial fluid and blood of reactive arthritis. Disease-linked clones displayed a CD8+ phenotype and appeared relatively rarely in peripheral blood.

As concerns this clonotype: Its matching antigen is unknown.

Per the germline V gene, CDR1 is ENHRY and CDR2 is SYGVKD. The CDR3 is made up of 12 amino acids. V lost 0 bases, J lost 5 bases, and 4 bases lay in between. TCR beta libraries were made by quantitative 5'-RACE with molecular barcodes. Each CDR3 protein gets one entry after TCRdb re-called the 5' RACE reads with MiXCR. This table holds about 500,000 distinct CDR3 sequences, about 13% found once. The chain joins TRBV10-3 to TRBJ2-5, with D hard to call. Sequences were obtained from blood, either unsorted or a sorted T cell fraction (not recorded which). The sequence was obtained from a male donor with ankylosing spondylitis. As DNA, the CDR3 is TGTGCCATCAGTGAGTCTACGGAGACCCAGTACTTC. This gives the protein CAISESTETQYF.